The rows below give T cell receptor beta chains drawn from one sample of a study of T-cell memory formation after mild COVID-19. TCRdb re-called the 5' RACE reads through MiXCR, storing one row per CDR3 protein. This sample carries approximately 44,000 distinct CDR3 sequences, about 7.1% of them seen once, and the ten largest clones take about 1.5%. Sample: PBMCs or a T cell subset sorted from them (not recorded which). All receptors derive from a man younger than 35 who had mild COVID-19 (a few samples of this study predate the infection). Cell type and time point are not known. The CDR3 runs from the conserved cysteine through the conserved F or W. A D gene is named only where the DNA matches it firmly. Size is omitted from some rows. Given values are once, few, many or a class for expanded clones.

cdr3_nt cdr3_aa j_call v_call clone_size d_call
TGTGCCAGCAGCACAGGAGTGACAGGGGTGGCTTTCTTT CASSTGVTGVAFF TRBJ1-1 TRBV7-2 NA TRBD1
TGCGCCAGCAGCTCTCAGGGTACAGCTAATGAAAAACTGTTTTTT CASSSQGTANEKLFF TRBJ1-4 TRBV5-1 few NA
TGCGCCAGCAGCCCTAGCGGGGGGGCTGAGACCCAGTACTTC CASSPSGGAETQYF TRBJ2-5 TRBV5-1 NA TRBD2
TGTGCTAGCAGCTTAGTGGAGGACAGGGCCCTTAATTCACCCCTCCACTTT CASSLVEDRALNSPLHF TRBJ1-6 TRBV7-7 NA TRBD1
TGCGCCAGCAGCTCAATCGTCCGCACAGATACGCAGTATTTT CASSSIVRTDTQYF TRBJ2-3 TRBV5-1 many NA
TGCAGCGTAAGGGGGGCAGATACGCAGTATTTT CSVRGADTQYF TRBJ2-3 TRBV29-1 NA NA
TGTGCTAGCGGGGTTCAGGGCCAAGAGACCCAGTACTTC CASGVQGQETQYF TRBJ2-5 TRBV7-7 NA TRBD2
TGTGCCAGCAGGGAAGGGGGTCTCACCGGGGAGCTGTTTTTT CASREGGLTGELFF TRBJ2-2 TRBV12-3/TRBV12-4 NA NA
TGTGCCAGCAGTTACCGGCAGCCCCACAATCAGCCCCAGCATTTT CASSYRQPHNQPQHF TRBJ1-5 TRBV6-2/TRBV6-3 NA NA
TGTGCCAGCAGCGGGGGGGAACAGCCCCAGCATTTT CASSGGEQPQHF TRBJ1-5 TRBV3-1 few NA
TGTGCCAGCAGCTCGGGCGGGGATGGGAGAACTGAAGCTTTCTTT CASSSGGDGRTEAFF TRBJ1-1 TRBV7-9 NA NA
TGTGCCAGCAGTTTCTTAACCATGGCGGGGTCAGGGGCAGATACGCAGTATTTT CASSFLTMAGSGADTQYF TRBJ2-3 TRBV12-3/TRBV12-4 many NA
TGCAGTGCCTTAGCGGGCCAAGAGACCCAGTACTTC CSALAGQETQYF TRBJ2-5 TRBV20-1 NA TRBD2
TGTGCCAGCAGTTACTCGGACTCCTACAATGAGCAGTTCTTC CASSYSDSYNEQFF TRBJ2-1 TRBV6-2/TRBV6-3 few NA
TGTGCCAGCAGACTAGTCGCTGCTAACTATGGCTACACCTTC CASRLVAANYGYTF TRBJ1-2 TRBV5-6 few NA
TGCGCCAGCAGTAAGCAAGAGACCCAGTACTTC CASSKQETQYF TRBJ2-5 TRBV5-1 NA NA
TGCGCCAGCAGCTTGGTAGGTCGGGAGGTACATGAGCAGTTCTTC CASSLVGREVHEQFF TRBJ2-1 TRBV5-1 many TRBD2